This T cell receptor (beta chain) was identified during a study of neurological immune-mediated disorders. Overall study results and limits: As far as clinical or MRI features were concerned, none was associated with the multiple sclerosis repertoire cluster. The phylogenetic placement of 18 of 34 multiple sclerosis patients' repertoires in one related-CDR3 cluster constitutes a possible signature.

This clonotype was counted ten times or more. Its antigen is unidentified. The CDR3 totals 14 residues. Germline CDR1 and CDR2: LGHNT and FRNRAP. V was clipped by 4 bases and J by 4 bases, with 12 bases between them. Via MiXCR, TCRdb re-called the 5' RACE reads, giving one row per CDR3 protein. The sample lists 80,000 to 100,000 distinct CDR3 sequences, around 3.4% occurring once. Sequenced input: PBMCs. The rearrangement uses TRBV12-5 and TRBJ2-3; possibly TRBD2 for D (5 bases). The receptor was derived from a woman aged 45-65 years with multiple sclerosis. The CDR3 DNA is TGTGCTAGTGGTTCCCGGGGTCAAGCAGATACGCAGTATTTT. Protein product: CASGSRGQADTQYF.